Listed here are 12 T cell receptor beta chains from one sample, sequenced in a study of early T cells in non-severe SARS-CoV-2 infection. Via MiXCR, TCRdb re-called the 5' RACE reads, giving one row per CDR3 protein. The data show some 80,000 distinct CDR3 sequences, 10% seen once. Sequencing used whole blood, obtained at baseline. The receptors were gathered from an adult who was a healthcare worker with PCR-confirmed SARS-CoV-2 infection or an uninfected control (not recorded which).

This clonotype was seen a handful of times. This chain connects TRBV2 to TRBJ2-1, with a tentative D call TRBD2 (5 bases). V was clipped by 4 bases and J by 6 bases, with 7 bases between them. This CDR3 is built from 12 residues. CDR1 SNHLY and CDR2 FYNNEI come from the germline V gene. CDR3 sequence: CASSGEFNEQFF. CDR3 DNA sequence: TGTGCCAGCAGTGGGGAGTTCAATGAGCAGTTCTTC.

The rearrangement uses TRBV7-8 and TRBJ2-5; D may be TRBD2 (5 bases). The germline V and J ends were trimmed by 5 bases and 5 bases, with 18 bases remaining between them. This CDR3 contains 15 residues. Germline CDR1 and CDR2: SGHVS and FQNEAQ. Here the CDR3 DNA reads TGTGCCAGCAGCGGCCGGGCTCAAACGGGGGAGACCCAGTACTTC. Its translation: CASSGRAQTGETQYF.

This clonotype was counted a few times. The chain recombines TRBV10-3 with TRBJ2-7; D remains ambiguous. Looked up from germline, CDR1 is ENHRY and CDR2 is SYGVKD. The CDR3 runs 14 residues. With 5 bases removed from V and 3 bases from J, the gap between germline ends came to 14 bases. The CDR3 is CAISPGATGYEQYF. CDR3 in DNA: TGTGCCATCAGTCCAGGTGCAACGGGCTACGAGCAGTACTTC.

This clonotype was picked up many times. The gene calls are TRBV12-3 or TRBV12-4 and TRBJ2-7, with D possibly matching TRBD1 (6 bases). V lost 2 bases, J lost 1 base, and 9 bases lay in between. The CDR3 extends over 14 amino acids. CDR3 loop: CASSLQGSSYEQYF. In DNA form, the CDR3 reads TGTGCCAGCAGTTTACAGGGGAGTTCCTACGAGCAGTACTTC.

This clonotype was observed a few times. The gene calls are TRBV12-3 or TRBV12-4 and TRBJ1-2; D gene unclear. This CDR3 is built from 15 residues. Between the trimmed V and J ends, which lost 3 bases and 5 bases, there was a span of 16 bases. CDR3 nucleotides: TGTGCCAGCAGTTTGGTCGGGGATCCCTCATATGGCTACACCTTC. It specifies CASSLVGDPSYGYTF.

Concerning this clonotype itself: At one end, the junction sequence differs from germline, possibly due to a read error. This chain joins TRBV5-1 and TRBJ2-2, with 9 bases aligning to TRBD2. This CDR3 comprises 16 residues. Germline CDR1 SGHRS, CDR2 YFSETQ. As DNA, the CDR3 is TGCGCCAGCAGAATCCAACCTAGCGGGAACACCGGGGAGCTTTTTTTT. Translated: CASRIQPSGNTGELFF. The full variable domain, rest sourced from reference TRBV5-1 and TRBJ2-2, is KAGVTQTPRYLIKTRGQQVTLSCSPISGHRSVSWYQQTPGQGLQFLFEYFSETQRNKGNFPGRFSGRQFSNSRSEMNVSTLELGDSALYLCASRIQPSGNTGELFFGEGSRLTVL.

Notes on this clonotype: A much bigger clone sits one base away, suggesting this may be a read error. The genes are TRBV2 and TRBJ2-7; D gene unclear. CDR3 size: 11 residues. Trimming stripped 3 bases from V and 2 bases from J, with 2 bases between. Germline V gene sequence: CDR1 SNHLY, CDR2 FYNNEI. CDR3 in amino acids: CASSDPYEQYF. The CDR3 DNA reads TGTGCCAGCAGTGACCCCTACGAGCAGTACTTC.

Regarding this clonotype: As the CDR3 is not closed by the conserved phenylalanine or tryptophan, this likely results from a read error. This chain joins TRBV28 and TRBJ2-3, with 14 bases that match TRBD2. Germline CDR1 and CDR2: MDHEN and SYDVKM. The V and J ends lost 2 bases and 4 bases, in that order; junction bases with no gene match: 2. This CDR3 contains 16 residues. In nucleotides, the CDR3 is TGTGCCAGCAGTTTAGGGGGACTAGCGGGAGCAGATACGCAGTATTCT. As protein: CASSLGGLAGADTQYS.

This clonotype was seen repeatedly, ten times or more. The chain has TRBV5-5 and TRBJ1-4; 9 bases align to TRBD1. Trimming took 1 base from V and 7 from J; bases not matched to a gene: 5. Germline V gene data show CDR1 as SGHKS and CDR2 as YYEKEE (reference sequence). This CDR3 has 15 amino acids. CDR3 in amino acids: CASSLFGTGSEKLFF. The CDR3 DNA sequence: TGTGCCAGCAGCTTGTTCGGGACAGGGTCTGAAAAACTGTTTTTT.

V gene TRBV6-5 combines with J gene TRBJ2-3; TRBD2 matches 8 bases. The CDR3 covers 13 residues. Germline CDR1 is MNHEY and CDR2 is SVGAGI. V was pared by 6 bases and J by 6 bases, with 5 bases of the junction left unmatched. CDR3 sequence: CASRRTSRDTQYF. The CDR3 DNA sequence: TGTGCCAGCAGACGGACTAGCCGTGATACGCAGTATTTT.

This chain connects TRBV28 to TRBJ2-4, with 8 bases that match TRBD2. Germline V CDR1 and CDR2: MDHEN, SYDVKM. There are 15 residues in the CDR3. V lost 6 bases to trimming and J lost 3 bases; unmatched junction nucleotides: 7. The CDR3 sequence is CASSPPGLVKNIQYF. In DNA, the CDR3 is TGTGCCAGCAGCCCTCCGGGACTAGTCAAAAACATTCAGTACTTC. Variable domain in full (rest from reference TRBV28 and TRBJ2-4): DVKVTQSSRYLVKRTGEKVFLECVQDMDHENMFWYRQDPGLGLRLIYFSYDVKMKEKGDIPEGYSVSREKKERFSLILESASTNQTSMYLCASSPPGLVKNIQYFGAGTRLSVL.

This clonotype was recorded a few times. The chain's CDR3 is CASSEALKSGYTF. CDR3 bases: TGTGCCAGCAGTGAAGCGCTGAAAAGTGGCTACACCTTC. The rearrangement uses TRBV6-1 and TRBJ1-2; no definite D call. This CDR3 comprises 13 residues. Germline CDR1 reads MNHNS; CDR2 reads SASEGT. V lost 0 bases and J lost 7, with 9 bases in between.